Included here is one T cell receptor (beta chain) sequence, with context. This record comes from a study of Graves' ophthalmopathy and Graves' hyperthyroidism. Study information: Absence of ophthalmopathy within 18 months of follow-up defined stable hyperthyroidism.

Trimming shortened V by 4 bases and J by 8 bases, and 8 bases separated the two germline ends. CDR1 is SQVTM and CDR2 is ANQGSEA in the germline V gene. This CDR3 comprises 11 residues. Thyroid ultrasound, orbital computed tomography, TRAb, serum thyroxine and clinical symptoms formed the basis of diagnosis. As the template, RNA transcripts were used to amplify TCR beta CDR3 regions. HTBI-primed first-round RT-PCR preceded second-round multiplex PCR. Via MiXCR, TCRdb re-called the multiplex PCR reads, giving one row per CDR3 protein. The repertoire holds about 1.2 million distinct CDR3 sequences, with about 40% as singletons.

The sample was peripheral blood or thyroid tissue (not recorded which). The genes are TRBV29-1 and TRBJ2-2; D call uncertain. The sequence derives from an adult man with Graves' hyperthyroidism. The CDR3 sequence is CSVASSGELFF. CDR3 bases: TGCAGCGTTGCCAGTTCAGGGGAGCTGTTTTTT.